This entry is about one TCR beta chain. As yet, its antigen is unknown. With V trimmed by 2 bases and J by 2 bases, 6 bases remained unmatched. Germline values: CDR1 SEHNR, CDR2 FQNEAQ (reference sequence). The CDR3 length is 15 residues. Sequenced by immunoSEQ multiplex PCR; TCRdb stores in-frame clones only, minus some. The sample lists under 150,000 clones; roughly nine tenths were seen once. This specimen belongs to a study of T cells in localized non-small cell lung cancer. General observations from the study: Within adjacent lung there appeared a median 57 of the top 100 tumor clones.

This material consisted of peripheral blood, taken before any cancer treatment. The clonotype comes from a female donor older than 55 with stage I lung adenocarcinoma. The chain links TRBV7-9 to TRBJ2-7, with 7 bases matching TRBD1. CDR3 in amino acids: CASSLTTTGAYEQYF. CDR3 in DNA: TGTGCCAGCAGCTTAACAACAACAGGGGCCTACGAGCAGTACTTC. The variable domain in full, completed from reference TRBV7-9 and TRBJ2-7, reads DTGVSQNPRHKITKRGQNVTFRCDPISEHNRLYWYRQTLGQGPEFLTYFQNEAQLEKSRLLSDRFSAERPKGSFSTLEIQRTEQGDSAMYLCASSLTTTGAYEQYFGPGTRLTVT.